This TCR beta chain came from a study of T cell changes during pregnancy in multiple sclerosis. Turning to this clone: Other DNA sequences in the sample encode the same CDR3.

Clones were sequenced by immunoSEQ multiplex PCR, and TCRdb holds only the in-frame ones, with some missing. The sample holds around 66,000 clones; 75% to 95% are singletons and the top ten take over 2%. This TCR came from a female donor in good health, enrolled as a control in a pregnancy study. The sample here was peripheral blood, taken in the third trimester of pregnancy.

CDR3 loop: CASSLGGAGTGELFF. The CDR3 DNA reads TGTGCCAGCAGCCTCGGGGGGGCGGGCACCGGGGAGCTGTTTTTT. The chain uses TRBV5-6 and TRBJ2-2, with 8 nucleotides matching TRBD2. The length of the CDR3 is 15 residues. CDR1 is SGHDT, CDR2 YYEEEE, per germline. V was clipped by 4 bases and J by 4 bases; unmatched bases: 6.